This TCR beta chain was captured in a study of blood T cell repertoires in COVID-19. Germline V gene lookup returns CDR1 SGHNT and CDR2 YYREEE (reference sequence). The V and J ends lost 2 bases and 5 bases, in that order; junction bases with no gene match: 9. The CDR3 sequence is 15 residues long. Authors' processing steps: Researchers report that nucleated cell counts were estimated from reference gene primer amplification. The method was immunoSEQ multiplex PCR; TCRdb's version includes in-frame clones alone and lacks a portion of them. The DNA was the basis for D and trimming; V, J and clone size are from that table. This sample has tens of thousands of clones, with 89% found just once.

This chain joins TRBV5-4 and TRBJ1-1, with 7 nucleotides matching TRBD1. The clonotype originates from a man aged 45 to 65 with acute or convalescent COVID-19. Sequencing used peripheral blood. Here the CDR3 reads CASSFMTTGRTEAFF. The CDR3 DNA sequence: TGTGCCAGCAGCTTTATGACGACAGGGAGAACTGAAGCTTTCTTT.